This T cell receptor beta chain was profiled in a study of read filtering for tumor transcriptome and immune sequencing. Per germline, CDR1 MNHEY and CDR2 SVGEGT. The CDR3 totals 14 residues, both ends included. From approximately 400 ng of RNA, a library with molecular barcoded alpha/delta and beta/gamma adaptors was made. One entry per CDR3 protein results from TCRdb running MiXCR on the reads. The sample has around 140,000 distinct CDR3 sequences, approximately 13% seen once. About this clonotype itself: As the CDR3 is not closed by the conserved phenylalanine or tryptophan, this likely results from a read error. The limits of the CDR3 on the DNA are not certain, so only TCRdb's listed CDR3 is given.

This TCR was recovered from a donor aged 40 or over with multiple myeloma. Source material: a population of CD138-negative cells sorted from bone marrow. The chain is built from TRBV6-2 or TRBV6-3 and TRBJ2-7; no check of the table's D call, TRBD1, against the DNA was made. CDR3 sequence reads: CASTPLGELNEQHS.